Given below is one T cell receptor (beta chain) in context. The data stem from a study of neoadjuvant anti-PD-1 for oral cavity cancer. About the research overall: Patients mostly received three to four biweekly nivolumab doses at 3 mg/kg before surgery.

Time point reported: after neoadjuvant nivolumab, at surgical resection. Patients had newly diagnosed, untreated stage II-IVA oral cavity squamous cell carcinoma. The patients had HPV-negative, locally advanced oral cavity squamous cell carcinoma. Data came from immunoSEQ multiplex PCR; TCRdb stores just in-frame clones and leaves some out. The repertoire includes around 13,000 clones, roughly 70% of them detected once, and around 2.4% sits in the top ten. The ends lost 0 bases at V and 7 bases at J; junction bases unmatched: 14. Germline V lookup: CDR1 PRHDT, CDR2 FYEKMQ (reference sequence). CDR3 length equals 19 residues.

The chain carries TRBV13 and TRBJ2-7; TRBD2 matches at 14 bases. The clonotype comes from a person between 35 and 79 years old with oral cavity squamous cell carcinoma. Specimen: PBMCs, collected after nivolumab (anti-PD-1) treatment. Here the CDR3 reads CASSLGGGLAGGPLLEQYF. The DNA of the CDR3 is TGTGCCAGCAGCTTAGGCGGCGGACTAGCGGGAGGCCCACTACTTGAGCAGTACTTC.